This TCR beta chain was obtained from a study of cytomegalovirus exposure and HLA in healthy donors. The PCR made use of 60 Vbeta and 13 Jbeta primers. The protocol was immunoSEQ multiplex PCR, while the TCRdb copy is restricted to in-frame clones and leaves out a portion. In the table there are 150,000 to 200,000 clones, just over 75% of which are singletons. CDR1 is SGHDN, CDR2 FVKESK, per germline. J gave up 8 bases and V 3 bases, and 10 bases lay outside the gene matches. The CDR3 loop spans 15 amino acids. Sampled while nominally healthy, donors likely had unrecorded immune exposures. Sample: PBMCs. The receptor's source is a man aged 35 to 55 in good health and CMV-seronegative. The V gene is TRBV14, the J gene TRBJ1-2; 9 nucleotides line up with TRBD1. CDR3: CASSQGQGLDHGYTF. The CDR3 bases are TGTGCCAGCAGCCAGGGACAGGGATTAGATCACGGCTACACCTTC.